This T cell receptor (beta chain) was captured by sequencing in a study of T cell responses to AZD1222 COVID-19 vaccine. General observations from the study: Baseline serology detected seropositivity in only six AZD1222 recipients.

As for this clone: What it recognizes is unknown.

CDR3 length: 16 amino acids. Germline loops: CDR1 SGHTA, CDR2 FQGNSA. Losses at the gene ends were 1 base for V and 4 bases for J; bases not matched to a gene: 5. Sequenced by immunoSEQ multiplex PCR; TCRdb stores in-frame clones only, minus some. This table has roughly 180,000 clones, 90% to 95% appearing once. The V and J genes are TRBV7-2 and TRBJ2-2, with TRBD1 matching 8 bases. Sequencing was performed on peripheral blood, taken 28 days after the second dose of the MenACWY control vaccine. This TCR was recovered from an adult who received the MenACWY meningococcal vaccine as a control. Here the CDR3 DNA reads TGTGCCAGCAGCTTAGGGCCACAGGGGGTCACCGGGGAGCTGTTTTTT. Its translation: CASSLGPQGVTGELFF.